This TCR beta chain was identified in a study of T cells in women clearing cervical HPV infection (dated by TCRdb to the late 2010s). For the study in its entirety: Cases were 25 women with histologically confirmed HPV16-related CIN3 or worse, including 2 invasive cancers. HLA typing was available for only a few women, so HLA type could not be excluded as a confounder. Cases and controls were matched on age within five years and on year of sample collection. Among cases, blood sampling came a median of roughly 150 days after lesion detection, with an interquartile range of about 85 to 220 days. The parent cohort enrolled 10,000 to 13,000 women aged 18 or older in Guanacaste, Costa Rica, during about 1992 to 1994 and followed them for roughly seven years. Blood from cases was collected at the visit at which the lesion was first identified, whereas blood from controls was collected once infection was no longer detected. An exploratory proof-of-principle case-control study, nested within the Guanacaste HPV Natural History Study in Costa Rica, was conducted to compare TCR repertoires across cervical HPV16 outcomes. Five blinded duplicates per group were added as quality controls, so that about 60 samples were obtained: 50 or so participants and some 10 replicates. A median age of almost 35 years was observed in cases versus approximately 38 in controls, and no significant differences in baseline characteristics were found. The controls were 25 or so women whose single incident HPV16 infection cleared within 12 months with no development of precancer or cancer. Study-wide conclusions, independent of this receptor: Lower TRBV6-7 relative abundance was observed in cases than in controls (approximately 0.1% versus 0.17%; Bonferroni P = 0.0008). Across sequencing depths, CIN3+ cases showed significantly higher TCR repertoire richness than controls, but evenness did not differ between the groups. The cross-sectional design could not show whether the associations came before the infection or were a result of it, and neither effector/memory subsets nor HPV-specific T cells were isolated. Random forest classifiers combining richness and V gene abundances distinguished cases from controls with an estimated AUC of roughly 0.8. T-cell numbers per sample were unknown, so richness differences could reflect varying T-cell content rather than repertoire biology.

V is pared back by 10 bases and J by 1 base, with 13 bases lying between the germline termini. According to the germline V gene, CDR1 reads ENHRY and CDR2 reads SYGVKD. Spanning cysteine to phenylalanine, the CDR3 consists of 13 amino acids. The DNA has 30 bases, all within the CDR3, and is read from base 1. Every participant had a single incident cervical HPV16 infection, and prevalent HPV16 infections were excluded. Cervical HPV DNA was detected with MY09/MY11 PCR, and genotyping was done by dot-blot hybridization. Fifteen mL of heparinized blood were centrifuged, and the buffy coat was aliquoted, frozen at -30°C, then stored at -80°C. Genomic DNA was extracted from buffy coat specimens using QIAGEN kits. TCR beta CDR3 regions were amplified by multiplex PCR using the immunoSEQ assay from an average of 1200 ng genomic DNA per sample. Primer bias was corrected in the assay by using a complete synthetic TCR repertoire to establish an amplification baseline. The amplicons were sequenced on the Illumina platform. On the study's bioinformatics: Sequence errors were corrected by clustering with frequency ratios and a modified nearest-neighbor algorithm, and the sequences were then analyzed in the immunoSEQ Analyzer using IMGT gene definitions. At each rarefaction depth, TCR richness and evenness were averaged over 20 rarefaction repeats, and samples with fewer sequences than the depth were excluded. Relative abundances of V, D and J genes were compared between groups using Wilcoxon rank sum tests, with FDR correction applied. Blinded duplicates gave an intraclass correlation of around 96% for TCR richness and an average of roughly 76% across under 75 gene segments. TCRdb obtained this table from immuneACCESS and retained in-frame rearrangements with V and J assigned. These tables miss some clones; where compared with another copy, unresolved V genes account for less than half of the shortfall, and the remainder is unexplained. The V and J calls and clone size are taken from that table; D and trimming were inferred from the DNA. The data table for this sample lists about 39,000 clones. The top ten clones comprise around 5% of the sample.

Concerning this clone itself: There is no known antigen for this receptor. The read falls 3 residues short of the CDR3 end, and the missing part is taken from the germline J gene.

The chain couples TRBV10-3 to TRBJ1-1; the D gene is perhaps TRBD1, on 6 matching bases. This clonotype was sampled from a woman aged 18-69 years with a cervical HPV16 infection that either progressed to CIN3+ or cleared (not recorded which). The sequenced material came from blood buffy coat. CDR3 protein: CATHRDENTEAFF. The sequenced CDR3 bases are TGTGCCACCCACAGGGATGAGAACACTGAA.